This T cell receptor beta chain came from a study of blood T cell repertoires in COVID-19. Study in general: The cDNA or gDNA used as material had been derived from T cells, B-cell-depleted T cells, or PBMCs.

In the authors' workflow: For nucleated cells, counts were estimated from reference gene primer amplification. Repertoires were generated with immunoSEQ multiplex PCR, while TCRdb's copy carries only in-frame clones and drops some. V and J calls plus clone size are reproduced from that table; the DNA served to infer D and trimming. The top ten hold approximately 2.2% of the sample, which has some 86,000 clones, 91% seen once. This CDR3 has 15 amino acids. Looked up from germline, CDR1 is KGHDR and CDR2 is SFDVKD. Trimming took off 4 bases at V and 2 bases at J, with 11 bases between the two ends. The rearrangement uses TRBV24-1 and TRBJ2-1; D may be TRBD1 (6 bases). Source material: peripheral blood. This receptor was identified in a human donor with active COVID-19. The donor label of this sample is uncertain. The CDR3 loop reads CATSDQGQAYNEQFF. The CDR3 DNA reads as TGTGCCACCAGTGACCAGGGGCAGGCCTACAATGAGCAGTTCTTC.